This is a list of T cell receptor beta chains from one sample in a study of T cells in localized non-small cell lung cancer. TCRdb's copy holds only in-frame clones and misses some; the assay was immunoSEQ multiplex PCR. The sample has roughly 26,000 clones, approximately 90% seen once. The material sequenced was peripheral blood, taken before any cancer treatment. The receptors here all came from a female donor over 55 with stage II squamous cell lung carcinoma. The conserved cysteine and the conserved F or W are not part of the CDR3 here.

j_call v_call cdr3_length cdr3_aa
TRBJ1-1 TRBV29-1 8 SVGRTEAF
TRBJ2-1 TRBV7-8 15 ASSPTPGTSSYNEQF
TRBJ1-2 TRBV10-3 10 AITSGEGGYT
TRBJ1-3 TRBV14 12 ASRRESSGNTIY
TRBJ1-5 TRBV7-2 13 ASSLALGEAQPQH
TRBJ1-1 TRBV27 11 ASSSALNTEAF
TRBJ2-1 TRBV9 11 ASSAIRGNEQF
TRBJ2-7 TRBV7-2 13 ASSLQVTASYEQY
TRBJ2-1 TRBV7-6 11 ASSTGTSNEQF
TRBJ1-1 TRBV11-2 15 ASSPAGFRQGNTEAF
TRBJ2-6 TRBV5-1 13 ASSPGGPGANVLT
TRBJ2-3 TRBV7-9 13 ASSSHRVGTDTQY
TRBJ1-1 TRBV30 11 AWVGQGGTEAF
TRBJ2-5 TRBV14 11 ASSQGPGETQY
TRBJ2-2 TRBV2 10 ASTKDTGELF
TRBJ1-5 TRBV12-5 12 ASGPRKGHQPQH
TRBJ2-7 TRBV10-3 11 AISEPGRNEQY
TRBJ2-1 TRBV7-6 15 ASSLGGGPSSYNEQF
TRBJ1-4 TRBV2 13 ASSAPGQGNEKLF
TRBJ1-6 TRBV5-1 15 ASRLGRGGRGDSPLH
TRBJ2-3 TRBV11-3 9 ASSTRDTQY
TRBJ2-2 TRBV6-5 12 ATRGRRDTGELF
TRBJ1-1 TRBV5-5 13 ASSTSGGSNTEAF
TRBJ1-1 TRBV7-2 14 ASSLLPQGRGTEAF